A single sample gave rise to the 22 T cell receptor beta chains below, sequenced in a study of blood T cells in healthy people across ages. A second PCR, run for 7 to 11 cycles, used a sample-barcoded 5' primer plus a J-beta primer mix. TCRdb called the 5' RACE reads again in MiXCR, with one record for every CDR3 protein. The table lists about 1,400,000 distinct CDR3 sequences, roughly 60% of them singletons. The sample was blood. The source is a man younger than 30 in good health.

The chain employs TRBV20-1 and TRBJ2-3, with D hard to call. Trimming took 5 bases from V and 5 from J, leaving 14 bases between them. Germline CDR1 DFQATT, CDR2 SNEGSKA (reference sequence). This CDR3 comprises 13 residues. In nucleotides, the CDR3 is TGCAGTGCTGACCAATATATTGGAGATACGCAGTATTTT. This gives the protein CSADQYIGDTQYF.

This chain links TRBV25-1 with TRBJ1-2; weak D call: TRBD1 (5 bases). The germline CDR1 and CDR2 sequences are MGHDK and SYGVNS. The V end was cut by 6 bases, the J end by 4 bases, with 18 bases between. The length of the CDR3 is 15 residues. This CDR3 is CASRGSTGTGYGYTF. The CDR3 DNA is TGTGCCAGCAGAGGGTCGACCGGGACGGGCTATGGCTACACCTTC.

The chain links TRBV14 to TRBJ2-2, with TRBD1 identical over 9 bases. Trimming at V came to 4 bases and at J to 3 bases, leaving 6 bases not matched to a gene. This CDR3 spans 16 amino acids. Germline V gene sequence: CDR1 SGHDN, CDR2 FVKESK. CDR3 region: CASSRAGQGDTGELFF. The DNA of the CDR3 is TGTGCCAGCAGCCGTGCGGGACAGGGAGACACCGGGGAGCTGTTTTTT.

The J gene is TRBJ1-4, the V gene TRBV5-1, with 7 bases lining up with TRBD1. The V gene end was trimmed by 4 bases and the J gene end by 5 bases; junction bases not matched to a gene: 11. Per germline, CDR1 SGHRS and CDR2 YFSETQ. The CDR3 spans 16 residues. The CDR3 reads CASSTSGTDLNEKLFF. The DNA of the CDR3 is TGCGCCAGCAGCACCTCCGGGACAGACCTGAATGAAAAACTGTTTTTT.

A few counts support this clonotype. V and J are TRBV4-1 and TRBJ2-7; D gene unclear. V lost 0 bases and J 2 bases, leaving 8 bases between the germline ends. The germline V gene encodes CDR1 MGHRA and CDR2 YSYEKL. This CDR3 comprises 14 residues. The CDR3 region is CASSQDWATYEQYF. The CDR3 nucleotides are TGCGCCAGCAGCCAAGATTGGGCTACCTACGAGCAGTACTTC.

This clonotype has only a few counts. The V and J genes are TRBV7-2 and TRBJ2-1, with a weak D call TRBD2 (6 bases). Germline V CDR1 and CDR2: SGHTA, FQGNSA. Deletions cut 0 bases from V and 5 bases from J, with 11 bases between. This CDR3 has 15 residues. This CDR3 reads CASSLAGGAHNEQFF. The CDR3 nucleotides are TGTGCCAGCAGCTTAGCTGGCGGGGCCCACAATGAGCAGTTCTTC. Based on the CDR3 plus reference TRBV7-2 and TRBJ2-1, the full variable domain is GAGVSQSPSNKVTEKGKDVELRCDPISGHTALYWYRQSLGQGLEFLIYFQGNSAPDKSGLPSDRFSAERTGGSVSTLTIQRTQQEDSAVYLCASSLAGGAHNEQFFGPGTRLTVL.

Note on this clonotype: A read error may produce the germline difference seen at one junction end. The chain uses TRBV10-3 and TRBJ2-7, with D unclear. Germline V gives CDR1 ENHRY, CDR2 SYGVKD. The CDR3 covers 13 residues. The chain's CDR3 is CASSEIGSYEQYF. The CDR3 nucleotides read TGTGCCAGCAGTGAGATAGGGTCCTACGAGCAGTACTTC.

The chain employs TRBV2 and TRBJ1-1; D possibly corresponds to TRBD1 (5 bases). CDR1 is SNHLY, CDR2 FYNNEI, per germline. The CDR3 covers 14 residues. With 0 bases removed from V and 4 bases from J, the gap between germline ends came to 9 bases. CDR3 sequence reads: CASSEARGSTEAFF. The CDR3 DNA sequence: TGTGCCAGCAGTGAAGCGCGGGGGTCCACTGAAGCTTTCTTT.

V and J are TRBV5-6 and TRBJ2-7; D remains ambiguous. The germline V and J ends were trimmed by 0 bases and 0 bases, with 13 bases remaining between them. The CDR3 spans 16 residues. CDR1 and CDR2 from the germline V gene are SGHDT and YYEEEE. This chain's CDR3 is CASSLGVGISSYEQYF. Here the CDR3 DNA reads TGTGCCAGCAGCTTGGGTGTGGGAATCAGCTCCTACGAGCAGTACTTC.

There are a few counts of this clonotype. The rearrangement joins TRBV3-1 to TRBJ2-7; no reliable D call. The germline V gene has CDR1 LGHDT and CDR2 YNNKEL (reference sequence). The V end lost 3 bases, the J end lost 5 bases, and 5 bases lay between the germline ends. This CDR3 has 11 amino acids. In DNA form, the CDR3 reads TGTGCCAGCAGCCACGTTCACGAGCAGTACTTC. Translating gives CASSHVHEQYF.

The CDR3 sequence is CASSQGSGGANTGELFF. CDR3 DNA: TGCGCCAGCAGCCAGGGGAGCGGGGGCGCGAACACCGGGGAGCTGTTTTTT. The chain recombines TRBV4-3 with TRBJ2-2, with 8 bases aligning to TRBD2. Germline V gives CDR1 LGHNA, CDR2 YSLEER. The J segment lost 0 bases and the V segment lost 3 bases, leaving 6 bases of the junction unmatched. This CDR3 is 17 amino acids long.

The chain couples TRBV10-3 to TRBJ2-4; 7 positions agree with TRBD1. The J call is doubtful: the DNA matches TRBJ2-7 better. CDR1 and CDR2 (germline): ENHRY, SYGVKD. CDR3 length: 12 residues. CDR3 sequence: CAIGTEGYEQYF. The CDR3 DNA reads as TGTGCCATCGGGACAGAAGGGTACGAGCAGTACTTC.

Only a few counts were recorded for this clonotype. J is TRBJ1-2 and V is TRBV10-3, with 8 bases lining up with TRBD1. The CDR3 length is 12 residues. Germline V CDR1 and CDR2: ENHRY, SYGVKD. Trimming cost V 6 bases and J 5 bases; bases outside gene matches: 2. The CDR3 here is CAIRDREYGYTF. The CDR3 DNA reads TGTGCCATCAGGGACAGGGAGTATGGCTACACCTTC.

The sample holds a few counts of this clonotype. The chain is built from TRBV4-2 and TRBJ2-6; D possibly corresponds to TRBD2 (5 bases). The V gene lost 0 bases and the J gene lost 0 bases, with 12 bases spanning the gap. The CDR3 spans 18 residues. From germline, CDR1 is LGHNA and CDR2 YNFKEQ. CDR3 residues: CASSQDFREYSGANVLTF. In DNA, the CDR3 is TGTGCCAGCAGCCAAGATTTTAGGGAGTACTCTGGGGCCAACGTCCTGACTTTC.

The chain employs TRBV14 and TRBJ2-5; 9 bases agree with TRBD2. Gene TRBJ2-7 matches the end of the DNA better, so the J call may be wrong. There are 16 residues in the CDR3. CDR1 and CDR2 from the germline V gene are SGHDN and FVKESK. For the CDR3, the DNA is TGTGCCAGCAGCCAAGATCGCGGGAGGGCCTTCTACGAGCAGTACTTC. Translated, it gives CASSQDRGRAFYEQYF.

This clonotype was picked up one time. This chain uses TRBV5-1 with TRBJ2-3; 7 nucleotides match TRBD1. The V and J ends lost 4 bases and 4 bases, in that order; junction bases with no gene match: 3. The CDR3 has 13 amino acids. CDR1 is SGHRS, CDR2 YFSETQ, per germline. The CDR3 protein is CASSVTGSDTQYF. The CDR3 coding sequence is TGCGCCAGCAGCGTGACAGGGTCAGATACGCAGTATTTT.

The chain recombines TRBV25-1 with TRBJ2-3; TRBD2 agrees at 7 bases. The CDR3 contains 13 residues. The germline gives CDR1 MGHDK, CDR2 SYGVNS. Germline trimming cut 7 bases from V and 2 bases from J; bases unmatched to any gene: 3. In DNA form, the CDR3 reads TGTGCCAGCATAAGCGGGGTCACAGATACGCAGTATTTT. Residues: CASISGVTDTQYF.

The rearrangement joins TRBV6-5 to TRBJ2-4; 7 bases are shared with TRBD2. The J call may be faulty, since TRBJ2-7 better matches the DNA end. The V gene's germline CDR1 is MNHEY and CDR2 SVGAGI. This CDR3 is 14 amino acids long. CDR3 in amino acids: CASSYTAGVYEQYF. The CDR3 DNA reads as TGTGCCAGCAGTTACACGGCGGGAGTATACGAGCAGTACTTC.

The V gene is TRBV20-1, the J gene TRBJ2-2; 13 nucleotides align to TRBD2. The CDR3 runs to 18 residues. Germline V lookup: CDR1 DFQATT, CDR2 SNEGSKA (reference sequence). V lost 1 base and J lost 6; bases outside the gene matches: 11. DNA for the CDR3: TGCAGTGCTAGAGCCCTGCGGACTAGCGGGAGTCGGTCCGGGGAGCTGTTTTTT. Its translation is CSARALRTSGSRSGELFF.

This clonotype has at least ten counts. V is TRBV27 and J is TRBJ2-6; D perhaps matches TRBD1 (6 bases). Looked up from germline, CDR1 is MNHEY and CDR2 is SMNVEV (reference sequence). Trimming pared 6 bases from V and 0 bases from J, leaving 12 bases between. This CDR3 comprises 16 residues. The CDR3 protein is CASSLRQVSGANVLTF. The CDR3 coding sequence is TGTGCCAGCAGCCTACGACAGGTCTCTGGGGCCAACGTCCTGACTTTC. Full variable domain (remainder filled in from reference TRBV27 and TRBJ2-6): EAQVTQNPRYLITVTGKKLTVTCSQNMNHEYMSWYRQDPGLGLRQIYYSMNVEVTDKGDVPEGYKVSRKEKRNFPLILESPSPNQTSLYFCASSLRQVSGANVLTFGAGSRLTVL.

The rearrangement joins TRBV7-9 to TRBJ2-5, with 7 bases aligning to TRBD2. This CDR3 has 14 amino acids. CDR1 and CDR2 from the germline V gene are SEHNR and FQNEAQ (reference sequence). J gave up 4 bases and V 3 bases, and 5 bases lay outside the gene matches. The CDR3 region has the DNA TGTGCCAGCAGCTTCGCGGGAGAAAGAGAGACCCAGTACTTC. Protein: CASSFAGERETQYF.

The chain combines TRBV2 with TRBJ2-1; a weak D match, TRBD1 (5 bases). The germline gives CDR1 SNHLY, CDR2 FYNNEI. This CDR3 is 14 amino acids long. V lost 6 bases to trimming and J lost 3 bases, with 12 bases between them. As DNA, the CDR3 is TGTGCCAGCAGAGACAGCGACGGCTACAATGAGCAGTTCTTC. Protein sequence: CASRDSDGYNEQFF.